Listed below are T cell receptor beta chains from one sample, sequenced in a study of neurological immune-mediated disorders. Each CDR3 protein gets one entry after TCRdb re-called the 5' RACE reads with MiXCR. The repertoire consists of about 80,000 distinct CDR3 sequences, with about 4.3% occurring once and the leading ten covering 5.7%. Specimen: PBMCs. These receptors were obtained from an older woman with multiple sclerosis. CDR3s leave out the opening cysteine and the closing phenylalanine or tryptophan. Clone size is given for some rows only: seen once, a few or many times, or a class if the clone is expanded.

j_call	v_call	clone_size	cdr3_aa
TRBJ2-2	TRBV6-2/TRBV6-3	many	ASSYARGNTGELF
TRBJ2-3	TRBV7-9	many	ASSLALTGTDTQY
TRBJ1-4	TRBV12-3/TRBV12-4	many	ASSFRTEINEKLF
TRBJ2-3	TRBV11-2	many	ASSSRGGGVSTDTQY
TRBJ1-2	TRBV7-9	many	ASSPQGQGLSGYT
TRBJ2-5	TRBV5-1	many	ASSPGGTDQETQY
TRBJ1-4	TRBV7-8	many	ASSPQVLTNEKLF
TRBJ1-2	TRBV29-1	many	SAGGGSGYT
TRBJ1-5	TRBV7-8	many	ASSLARQGGQPQH
TRBJ2-1	TRBV7-6	few	ASSLGPLVGNEQF
TRBJ1-1	TRBV6-1	many	ASIPNKNTEAF
TRBJ1-2	TRBV20-1	many	SARSTRGYGYT
TRBJ2-7	TRBV12-3/TRBV12-4	many	ASSGQGYEQY
TRBJ1-1	TRBV20-1	many	SARDTGGWGYTEAF
TRBJ1-5	TRBV28	many	ASSLLGRGVGGHNQPQH
TRBJ2-3	TRBV20-1	many	SARDVKAPTTDTQY
TRBJ2-5	TRBV20-1	many	SANTIGKDMVKETQY
TRBJ1-4	TRBV7-2	many	ASSLGTGGGFEKLF
TRBJ2-7	TRBV6-6	NA	ASSYSRESYEQY
TRBJ2-7	TRBV6-6	many	ASSPAAYEQY
TRBJ1-2	TRBV20-1	many	SASIGYNYGYT
TRBJ2-1	TRBV12-3/TRBV12-4	many	ASSLSVNEQF